The 13 T cell receptor beta chains listed next were all sequenced from one sample in a study of cytomegalovirus exposure and HLA in healthy donors. TCRdb's table, derived via immunoSEQ multiplex PCR, lists solely in-frame clones and lacks some. In the table there are 100,000 to 150,000 clones, 89% of which are singletons. Sequenced material: PBMCs. These receptors all stem from a woman under 30 in good health and CMV-seronegative.

The chain uses TRBV6-5 and TRBJ2-7; 12 bases are shared with TRBD1. With V trimmed by 4 bases and J by 7 bases, 8 bases remained unmatched. The CDR3 sequence is 15 residues long. Germline V lookup: CDR1 MNHEY, CDR2 SVGAGI. CDR3 in DNA: TGTGCCAGCAGTTGGGGACAGGGGGCGTCGGGGGAGCAGTACTTC. Its protein is CASSWGQGASGEQYF.

V usage is TRBV5-1 and J usage is TRBJ1-4, with TRBD1 identical over 7 bases. This CDR3 spans 15 amino acids. Unmatched junction bases numbered 3, after V lost 4 bases and J lost 0 bases. Germline V CDR1 and CDR2: SGHRS, YFSETQ. DNA of the CDR3: TGCGCCAGCAGCCCCGACAGGGCAACTAATGAAAAACTGTTTTTT. Translation gives CASSPDRATNEKLFF. The whole variable domain, filled in from reference TRBV5-1 and TRBJ1-4, reads KAGVTQTPRYLIKTRGQQVTLSCSPISGHRSVSWYQQTPGQGLQFLFEYFSETQRNKGNFPGRFSGRQFSNSRSEMNVSTLELGDSALYLCASSPDRATNEKLFFGSGTQLSVL.

In nucleotides, the CDR3 is TGCGCCAGCAGCTTGGCGGGGGGGCCGGGCAATGAGCAGTTCTTC. Translated, it gives CASSLAGGPGNEQFF. V gene TRBV5-1 combines with J gene TRBJ2-1, with TRBD2 identical over 8 bases. V lost 0 bases to trimming and J lost 6 bases; unmatched junction nucleotides: 5. In germline, CDR1 is SGHRS, CDR2 YFSETQ. This CDR3 spans 15 amino acids.

The chain joins TRBV9 to TRBJ2-6; unclear D gene. CDR3 length: 16 residues. Trimming removed 3 bases from V and 0 bases from J, with 10 bases in between. Germline V CDR1 and CDR2: SGDLS, YYNGEE. Here the CDR3 reads CASSAPWSSGANVLTF. CDR3 nucleotides: TGTGCCAGCAGCGCCCCGTGGAGCTCTGGGGCCAACGTCCTGACTTTC.

The chain joins TRBV6-5 to TRBJ1-5, with TRBD1 matching 7 bases. The CDR3 has 15 residues. Germline CDR1 reads MNHEY; CDR2 reads SVGAGI. Trimming removed 8 bases from V and 2 bases from J; junction bases left unmatched: 9. The CDR3 DNA reads as TGTGCCAGCGGTTCGCCCCAGGGGGGCAATCAGCCCCAGCATTTT. It translates to CASGSPQGGNQPQHF.

The V and J genes are TRBV19 and TRBJ1-1; 8 bases are a match to TRBD1. Germline assignment: CDR1 LNHDA and CDR2 SQIVND (reference sequence). With 8 bases clipped from V and 1 base from J, the junction kept 6 bases outside the gene matches. The length of the CDR3 is 14 residues. The CDR3 nucleotides read TGTGCCAGTGACGACAGGGGCGGGAACACTGAAGCTTTCTTT. Translating gives CASDDRGGNTEAFF.

V and J are TRBV21-1 and TRBJ1-5; the D call TRBD1 from the table was never checked on the DNA. TRBV21-1 is described as a pseudogene. The CDR3 runs to 14 residues. CDR3: CASPGTIRSQPQHF. The CDR3 DNA is TGTGCCAGCCCCGGGACAATTCGATCGCAGCCCCAGCATTTT.

This chain links TRBV19 with TRBJ2-7, with 9 bases identical to TRBD1. The CDR3 extends over 14 amino acids. Trimming cost V 10 bases and J 6 bases; bases outside gene matches: 13. Per the germline V gene, CDR1 is LNHDA and CDR2 is SQIVND (reference sequence). DNA of the CDR3: TGTGCCACCCGACCCGGGACAGGGATTTTCGAGCAGTACTTC. Its protein is CATRPGTGIFEQYF.

The chain recombines TRBV9 with TRBJ1-2; 7 bases match TRBD1. CDR3 size: 15 residues. Losses at the gene ends were 3 bases for V and 7 bases for J; bases not matched to a gene: 12. CDR1 is SGDLS, CDR2 YYNGEE, per germline. DNA for the CDR3: TGTGCCAGCAGCGCCGACAGGGACCCAGTCGGTGGCTACACCTTC. It encodes CASSADRDPVGGYTF.

This clone was counted a single time. This chain connects TRBV2 to TRBJ1-5; TRBD1 is a possible D gene (5 bases). Germline CDR1 and CDR2: SNHLY and FYNNEI. Deletions cut 2 bases from V and 0 bases from J, with 11 bases between. The CDR3 is 16 residues long. CDR3 coding DNA: TGTGCCAGCAGTGAATCTGTGACAGCTAGCAATCAGCCCCAGCATTTT. It yields the protein CASSESVTASNQPQHF.

By share, this clone counts as medium-sized. V and J are TRBV9 and TRBJ1-6; 7 positions match TRBD1. Germline-derived CDR1 and CDR2 are SGDLS and YYNGEE. V dropped 5 bases and J dropped 5; count of bases not matched to a gene: 7. The CDR3 is made up of 15 amino acids. CDR3 sequence: CASRARDSDNSPLHF. The CDR3, as DNA: TGTGCCAGCAGGGCGAGGGACAGCGATAATTCACCCCTCCACTTT.

The chain couples TRBV19 to TRBJ1-2; no reliable D call. The CDR3 totals 15 residues. Germline CDR1 LNHDA, CDR2 SQIVND (reference sequence). V lost 0 bases, J lost 5 bases, and 13 bases lay in between. The CDR3 coding sequence is TGTGCCAGTAGTATAGATCGGGGAGAGTTATATGGCTACACCTTC. Its protein product is CASSIDRGELYGYTF.

The CDR3 spells CASSQGRGSGNTIYF. CDR3 coding DNA: TGTGCCAGCAGCCAAGGGCGGGGCTCTGGAAACACCATATATTTT. The chain combines TRBV7-8 with TRBJ1-3; D remains ambiguous. Per the germline V gene, CDR1 is SGHVS and CDR2 is FQNEAQ. CDR3 size: 15 residues. V gave up 5 bases and J gave up 0 bases, with 11 bases separating them.